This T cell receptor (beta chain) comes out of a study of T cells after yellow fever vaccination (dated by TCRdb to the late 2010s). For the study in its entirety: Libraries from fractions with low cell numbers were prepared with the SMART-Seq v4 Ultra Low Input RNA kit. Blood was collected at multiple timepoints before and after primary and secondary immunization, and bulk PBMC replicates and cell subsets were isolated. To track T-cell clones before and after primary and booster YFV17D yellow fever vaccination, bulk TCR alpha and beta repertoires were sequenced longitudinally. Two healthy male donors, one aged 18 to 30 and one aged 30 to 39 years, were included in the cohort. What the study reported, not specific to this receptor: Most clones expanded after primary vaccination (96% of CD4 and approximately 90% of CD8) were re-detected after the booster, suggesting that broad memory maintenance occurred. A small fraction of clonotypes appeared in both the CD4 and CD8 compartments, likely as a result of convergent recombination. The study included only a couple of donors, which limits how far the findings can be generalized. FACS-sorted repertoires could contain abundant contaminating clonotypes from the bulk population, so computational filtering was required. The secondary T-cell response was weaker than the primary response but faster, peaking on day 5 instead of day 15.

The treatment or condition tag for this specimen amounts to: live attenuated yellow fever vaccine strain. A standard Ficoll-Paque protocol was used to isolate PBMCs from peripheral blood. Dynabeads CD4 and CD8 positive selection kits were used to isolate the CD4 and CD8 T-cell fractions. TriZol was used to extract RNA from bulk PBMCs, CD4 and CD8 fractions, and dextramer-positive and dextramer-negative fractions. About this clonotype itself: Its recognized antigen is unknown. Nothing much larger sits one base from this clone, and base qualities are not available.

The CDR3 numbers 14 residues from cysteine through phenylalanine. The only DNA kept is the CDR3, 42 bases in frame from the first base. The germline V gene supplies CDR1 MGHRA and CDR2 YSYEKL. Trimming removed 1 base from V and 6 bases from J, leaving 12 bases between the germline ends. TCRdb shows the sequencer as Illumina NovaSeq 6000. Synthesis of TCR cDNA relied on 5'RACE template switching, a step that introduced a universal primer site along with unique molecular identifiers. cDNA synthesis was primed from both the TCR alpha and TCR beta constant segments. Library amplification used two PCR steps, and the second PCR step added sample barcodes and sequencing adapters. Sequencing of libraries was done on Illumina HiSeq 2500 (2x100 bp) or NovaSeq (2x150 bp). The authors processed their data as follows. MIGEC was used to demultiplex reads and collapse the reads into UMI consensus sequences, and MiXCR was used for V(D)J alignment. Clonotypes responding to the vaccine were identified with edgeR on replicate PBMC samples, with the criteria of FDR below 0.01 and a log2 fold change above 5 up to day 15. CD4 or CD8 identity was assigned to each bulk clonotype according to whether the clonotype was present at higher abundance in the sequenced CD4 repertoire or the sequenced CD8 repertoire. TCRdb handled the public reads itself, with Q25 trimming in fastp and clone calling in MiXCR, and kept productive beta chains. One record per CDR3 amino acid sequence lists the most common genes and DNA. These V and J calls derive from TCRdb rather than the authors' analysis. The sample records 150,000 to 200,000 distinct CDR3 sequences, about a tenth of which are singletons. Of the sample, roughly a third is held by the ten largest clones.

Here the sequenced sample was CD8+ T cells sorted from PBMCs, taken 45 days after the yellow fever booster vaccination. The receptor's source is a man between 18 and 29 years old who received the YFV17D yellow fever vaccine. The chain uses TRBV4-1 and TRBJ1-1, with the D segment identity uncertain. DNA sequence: TGCGCCAGCAGCCAAGGATATACCTCACCTGAAGCTTTCTTT. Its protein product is CASSQGYTSPEAFF.